This T cell receptor beta chain was obtained from a study of graft-versus-host responses after intestinal transplantation. In the study overall: Tacrolimus plus steroids were given to all recipients for approximately three years, preceded by anti-thymocyte globulin induction. Broader study findings: Patients who carried graft-donor T cell macrochimerism also had high graft-versus-host to host-versus-graft clonal ratios in their allografts.

Assay used: immunoSEQ multiplex PCR; TCRdb lists only in-frame clones, some missing. Among around 29,000 clones, 85% to 95% were seen once, and the ten largest hold 0.7% to 0.85%. Per germline, CDR1 SGHAT and CDR2 FQNNGV. The CDR3 sequence is 17 residues long. With 2 bases removed from V and 6 bases from J, the gap between germline ends came to 20 bases. Of note for this clone: What it binds is unknown.

The rearrangement uses TRBV11-2 and TRBJ2-1; possibly TRBD2 for D (5 bases). The origin of this receptor is a human patient who received an intestinal transplant, so some T cells may come from the graft donor. The material was PBMCs, obtained roughly 62 days after intestinal transplant. The CDR3 region has the DNA TGTGCCAGCAGCTTATCCCCCCCCGGGCTAGCCCTCAATGAGCAGTTCTTC. This encodes CASSLSPPGLALNEQFF.